The source of this T cell receptor (beta chain) is a study of T cells after yellow fever vaccination. This clonotype was counted ten times or more. Its antigen remains unidentified. In germline, CDR1 is SEHNR, CDR2 FQNEAQ (reference sequence). V lost 1 base and J lost 4, with 4 bases in between. This CDR3 comprises 12 residues. Overall study results and limits: Abundant clonotypes from the bulk population could have been carried over as contaminants into FACS-sorted repertoires. Weaker in magnitude, the secondary response showed a faster peak on day 5 versus 15.

UMIs and a universal primer site were added when TCR cDNA was made by 5'RACE template switching. TCRdb fed the 5' RACE reads into MiXCR, producing one record per CDR3 protein. The repertoire holds about 300,000 distinct CDR3 sequences, about 4% seen once, with 20% to 25% in the top ten. This chain connects TRBV7-9 to TRBJ2-5, with D uncertain. The TCR sequence derives from a man younger than 35 who received the YFV17D yellow fever vaccine. Sequenced here: PBMCs, sampled 5 days after the yellow fever booster vaccination. The CDR3 spells CASSLEVETQYF. The CDR3 bases are TGTGCCAGCAGCTTAGAGGTAGAGACCCAGTACTTC.